This entry lists 30 T cell receptor beta chains sequenced from one sample in a study of molecular identifiers for immune sequencing clone quantification. TCRdb reprocessed the PCR reads with MiXCR, giving one entry per CDR3 protein. The profile shows about 89,000 distinct CDR3 sequences, roughly 19% of them singletons. Material: naive CD8+ T cells from blood, with Jurkat cell RNA spiked in. Subset: FACS-sorted CD8+CD4-CCR7+CD45RA+ naive T cells. The origin of the receptors is a human donor in good health. Some libraries in this study had Jurkat cell RNA spiked in.

This clonotype came up many times. The chain couples TRBV7-6 to TRBJ2-7, with 8 positions matching TRBD2. The CDR3 is 15 amino acids. CDR1 is SGHVS and CDR2 is FNYEAQ in the germline V gene. V lost 5 bases and J lost 5; bases outside the gene matches: 11. CDR3 coding DNA: TGTGCCAGCAGCCCCCGGATAGCGGGGTATCACGAGCAGTACTTC. It specifies CASSPRIAGYHEQYF.

This clonotype was observed many times. The V call is TRBV19, the J call TRBJ1-5; D ambiguous. CDR3 length equals 14 residues. Germline V CDR1 and CDR2: LNHDA, SQIVND (reference sequence). Trimming cost V 1 base and J 4 bases, with 8 bases left between them. The CDR3 sequence is CASSIVGGNQPQHF. The CDR3 coding sequence is TGTGCCAGTAGTATAGTAGGAGGAAATCAGCCCCAGCATTTT.

The CDR3 sequence is CASSLFGGTDTQYF. The CDR3 DNA is TGTGCCAGCAGCCTCTTCGGAGGAACAGATACGCAGTATTTT. The chain recombines TRBV7-6 with TRBJ2-3; D possibly corresponds to TRBD2 (5 bases). Germline lookup yields CDR1 SGHVS and CDR2 FNYEAQ. Trimming left V 5 bases short and J 3 bases short, with 12 bases between. The length of the CDR3 is 14 residues.

This clonotype came up many times. The gene calls are TRBV19 and TRBJ1-5; D gene unclear. Germline CDR1 and CDR2: LNHDA and SQIVND (reference sequence). The CDR3 consists of 13 residues. V was cut by 2 bases and J by 7 bases, with 9 bases left in between. In DNA form, the CDR3 reads TGTGCCAGTAGTATAAGTGAGTACCAGCCCCAGCATTTT. Translating gives CASSISEYQPQHF.

This clonotype has at least ten counts. The chain uses TRBV11-2 and TRBJ2-7, with D unclear. CDR3 length equals 13 residues. Looked up from germline, CDR1 is SGHAT and CDR2 is FQNNGV. Deletions cut 1 base from V and 3 bases from J, with 7 bases between. CDR3 in DNA: TGTGCCAGCAGCTTAGCCGTAAACTACGAGCAGTACTTC. This gives the protein CASSLAVNYEQYF.

Comment on this clonotype: A much larger clonotype is one base distant, so this may be a read error. V usage is TRBV12-5 and J usage is TRBJ2-7; 9 nucleotides line up with TRBD2. The germline CDR1 and CDR2 sequences are LGHNT and FRNRAP. The CDR3 has 14 amino acids. DNA of the CDR3: TGTGCTAGTGGACTGAGCGGGAGGCCCTACGGGCAGTACTTC. Its translation: CASGLSGRPYGQYF.

The sample holds a few counts of this clonotype. This chain joins TRBV27 and TRBJ2-3; 9 positions match TRBD2. CDR1 MNHEY and CDR2 SMNVEV come from the germline V gene (reference sequence). With 3 bases clipped from V and 7 bases from J, the junction kept 8 bases outside the gene matches. This CDR3 region has 15 residues. This chain's CDR3 is CASSFIAGDTNTQYF. CDR3 nucleotide sequence: TGTGCCAGCAGTTTTATAGCGGGAGATACAAATACGCAGTATTTT.

This clonotype came up many times. V is TRBV5-5 and J is TRBJ2-7, with D uncertain. V was shortened by 4 bases and J by 3 bases, with 8 bases between the two germline ends. The CDR3 runs 12 residues. Germline CDR1 and CDR2: SGHKS and YYEKEE (reference sequence). CDR3 DNA sequence: TGTGCCAGCAGCGCCACGGACTACGAGCAGTACTTC. Encoded protein: CASSATDYEQYF. Based on the CDR3 plus reference TRBV5-5 and TRBJ2-7, the full variable domain is DAGVTQSPTHLIKTRGQQVTLRCSPISGHKSVSWYQQVLGQGPQFIFQYYEKEERGRGNFPDRFSARQFPNYSSELNVNALLLGDSALYLCASSATDYEQYFGPGTRLTVT.

This clonotype was seen many times. The chain uses TRBV30 and TRBJ2-2, with D perhaps matching TRBD1 or TRBD2 (5 bases each). V was clipped by 0 bases and J by 0 bases, with 8 bases between them. Germline CDR1 and CDR2: GTSNPN and SVGIG (reference sequence). The CDR3 length is 15 residues. CDR3: CAWSVVGPNTGELFF. For the CDR3, the DNA is TGTGCCTGGAGTGTAGTGGGACCGAACACCGGGGAGCTGTTTTTT.

This clonotype was seen ten or more times. The chain links TRBV10-2 to TRBJ2-3, with D perhaps TRBD1 or TRBD2 (5 bases each). Looked up from germline, CDR1 is WSHSY and CDR2 is SAAADI. V was cut by 8 bases and J by 4 bases, with 10 bases left in between. CDR3 length: 12 amino acids. The CDR3 loop reads CASGDGSDTQYF. In DNA, the CDR3 is TGCGCCAGCGGGGACGGATCAGATACGCAGTATTTT.

Ten or more counts support this clonotype. The J gene is TRBJ2-1, the V gene TRBV4-1; 9 positions agree with TRBD2. Germline V CDR1 and CDR2: MGHRA, YSYEKL. The CDR3 extends over 16 amino acids. V trimming: 1 base; J trimming: 7 bases; junction bases outside the gene matches: 8. The CDR3 DNA reads TGCGCCAGCAGCCAAGTCTTGCGGGGGGGCAGGAATGAGCAGTTCTTC. It codes for CASSQVLRGGRNEQFF.

This clonotype was picked up many times. This chain links TRBV20-1 with TRBJ1-5, with 8 bases identical to TRBD1. CDR1 and CDR2 from the germline V gene are DFQATT and SNEGSKA (reference sequence). There are 14 residues in the CDR3. J was trimmed by 2 bases and V by 6 bases; bases with no gene match: 6. For the CDR3, the DNA is TGCAGTGCCCCATCGACAGGGGGCAATCAGCCCCAGCATTTT. Translated, it gives CSAPSTGGNQPQHF.

With regard to this clonotype: Relative to the germline gene, one junction end is altered; a read error may explain this. The chain is built from TRBV29-1 and TRBJ1-1; possible D gene TRBD1, 6 bases. The CDR3 runs to 13 residues. Looked up from germline, CDR1 is SQVTM and CDR2 is ANQGSEA. CDR3 nucleotide sequence: TGCGGCGTTGATGAGGGGAGGGACACTGGAGCTTTCTTT. This sequence encodes CGVDEGRDTGAFF.

With respect to this clonotype: Possible read error: a much larger clone is one base away. This rearrangement joins TRBV2 to TRBJ2-7; D ambiguous. CDR1 and CDR2 (germline): SNHLY, FYNNEI. CDR3 size: 16 residues. CDR3 coding DNA: TGTGGCAGCAGTGACGAAGGATACGGACCGGTATACGAGCAGTACTTC. This sequence encodes CGSSDEGYGPVYEQYF.

Many counts were recorded for this clonotype. V usage is TRBV29-1 and J usage is TRBJ2-2; D not certain. CDR3 length: 13 amino acids. Trimming stripped 0 bases from V and 4 bases from J, with 6 bases between. Germline assignment: CDR1 SQVTM and CDR2 ANQGSEA. The CDR3 reads CSVEDHVTGELFF. CDR3 sequence (DNA): TGCAGCGTTGAAGATCACGTCACCGGGGAGCTGTTTTTT.

Details on this clonotype: A much larger clone differs from this one at a single base, so this may be a read error. The rearrangement links TRBV5-3 to TRBJ1-1; 7 bases align to TRBD1. TRBV5-3 falls under the ORF class, with uncertain function. CDR3 length: 15 amino acids. The CDR3, as DNA: TGTGCCAGCAGCTTCAGGGGGGCCGGCGCCACTGAAGCTTTCTTT. Its translation: CASSFRGAGATEAFF.

On this clonotype itself: One junction end disagrees with the germline gene, perhaps due to a read error. The genes are TRBV5-1 and TRBJ2-7; 7 nucleotides agree with TRBD2. CDR3 length equals 11 residues. Germline CDR1 and CDR2: SGHRS and YFSETQ. The DNA of the CDR3 is TGCGCCAGCAGTCTGGGGCGGGAGCAGCACTTC. Translation: CASSLGREQHF. Supplemented by reference TRBV5-1 and TRBJ2-7, the full variable domain reads KAGVTQTPRYLIKTRGQQVTLSCSPISGHRSVSWYQQTPGQGLQFLFEYFSETQRNKGNFPGRFSGRQFSNSRSEMNVSTLELGDSALYLCASSLGREQHFGPGTRLTVT.

This clonotype showed up many times. This chain joins TRBV11-2 and TRBJ1-1; no firm D call. V was clipped by 4 bases and J by 5 bases, with 14 bases between them. Germline V CDR1 and CDR2: SGHAT, FQNNGV. The CDR3 has 14 amino acids. CDR3: CASSSSMPGTEAFF. The CDR3 nucleotides read TGTGCCAGCAGCTCATCCATGCCGGGTACTGAAGCTTTCTTT.

This clonotype was counted many times. The rearrangement links TRBV4-1 to TRBJ2-5; D is undetermined. Per the germline V gene, CDR1 is MGHRA and CDR2 is YSYEKL. The V end lost 0 bases, the J end lost 1 base, and 6 bases lay between the germline ends. This CDR3 spans 14 amino acids. The CDR3 reads CASSQDPGQETQYF. The CDR3 nucleotides are TGCGCCAGCAGCCAAGATCCAGGCCAAGAGACCCAGTACTTC.

With regard to this clonotype: No conserved phenylalanine or tryptophan is present at the end of the CDR3, so a read error is the likely explanation. The V call is TRBV5-1, the J call TRBJ2-7; 9 bases are shared with TRBD1. The germline V gene encodes CDR1 SGHRS and CDR2 YFSETQ. The J segment lost 3 bases and the V segment lost 4 bases, leaving 5 bases of the junction unmatched. CDR3 length equals 14 residues. CDR3 protein: CASSARDRDYEQYS. The CDR3 nucleotides read TGCGCCAGCAGCGCCCGGGACAGGGACTACGAGCAGTACTCC.

At least ten counts were recorded for this clonotype. The V call is TRBV4-3, the J call TRBJ2-3, with 12 bases identical to TRBD2. Per germline, CDR1 LGHNA and CDR2 YSLEER. V dropped 0 bases and J dropped 2; count of bases not matched to a gene: 9. The length of the CDR3 is 19 residues. CDR3 loop: CASSQDLWTSGTDTDTQYF. The CDR3 bases are TGCGCCAGCAGCCAAGATCTGTGGACTAGCGGGACCGACACAGATACGCAGTATTTT.

Many counts were recorded for this clonotype. This rearrangement joins TRBV5-1 to TRBJ2-7; the D gene is possibly TRBD2 (6 bases). The V and J ends lost 0 bases and 5 bases respectively, with 15 bases between them. This CDR3 is built from 15 residues. CDR1 is SGHRS and CDR2 is YFSETQ in the germline V gene. The CDR3 coding sequence is TGCGCCAGCAGCTTGGGGGGACTGGCTCGAGACGAGCAGTACTTC. Encoded protein: CASSLGGLARDEQYF.

Remarks on this clonotype: This CDR3 is missing its conserved last phenylalanine or tryptophan, likely due to a read error. The chain couples TRBV2 to TRBJ2-5; 7 bases line up with TRBD2. Unmatched junction bases numbered 12, after V lost 9 bases and J lost 2 bases. This CDR3 contains 15 residues. The germline CDR1 and CDR2 sequences are SNHLY and FYNNEI. The DNA for the CDR3 is TGTGCCAGTAGCAAACCGGGACTATATCAAGAGACCCAGTACTCC. Its protein product is CASSKPGLYQETQYS.

The CDR3 DNA sequence: TGCAGCGTTGAAGATACGACAAACGAAGAGACCCAGTACTTC. Translating it yields CSVEDTTNEETQYF. This rearrangement joins TRBV29-1 to TRBJ2-5; D remains unclear. Germline V CDR1 and CDR2: SQVTM, ANQGSEA. Trimming cost V 0 bases and J 3 bases, with 11 bases left between them. The CDR3 runs to 14 residues.

The rearrangement uses TRBV4-3 and TRBJ2-1; a possible D gene is TRBD2 (7 bases). With 1 base removed from V and 2 bases from J, the gap between germline ends came to 15 bases. This CDR3 contains 17 residues. CDR1 and CDR2 from the germline V gene are LGHNA and YSLEER. CDR3 nucleotide sequence: TGCGCCAGCAGCCAAGTCATAGGGGGGGGGGCCTACAATGAGCAGTTCTTC. Protein product: CASSQVIGGGAYNEQFF.

The gene calls are TRBV6-5 and TRBJ2-2; D is undetermined. V lost 3 bases and J 0 bases, leaving 8 bases between the germline ends. CDR1 is MNHEY and CDR2 is SVGAGI in the germline V gene. The CDR3 is made up of 15 amino acids. For the CDR3, the DNA is TGTGCCAGCAGTTATTGGAGTGCGAACACCGGGGAGCTGTTTTTT. Its protein is CASSYWSANTGELFF.

This clonotype showed up many times. The rearrangement joins TRBV6-5 to TRBJ2-3, with 8 positions matching TRBD2. Germline lookup yields CDR1 MNHEY and CDR2 SVGAGI. The CDR3 runs 15 residues. V was pared by 6 bases and J by 3 bases, with 8 bases of the junction left unmatched. The CDR3 here is CASRPGGGETDTQYF. The CDR3 coding sequence is TGTGCCAGCAGACCCGGGGGGGGCGAGACAGATACGCAGTATTTT.

This clonotype was seen ten or more times. The germline gene is not matched at one end of the junction; a read error may be the cause. The V call is TRBV7-6, the J call TRBJ2-7, with 7 bases fitting TRBD2. Germline V gene data show CDR1 as SGHVS and CDR2 as FNYEAQ. The CDR3 loop spans 14 amino acids. Here the CDR3 DNA reads TGTGCCAGCAGCCAAGCGGGAACCGCCTACGAGCGGTACTTC. Its translation: CASSQAGTAYERYF.

In its sample, this clonotype was seen many times. The genes are TRBV29-1 and TRBJ2-7, with 14 positions matching TRBD2. Germline lookup yields CDR1 SQVTM and CDR2 ANQGSEA. The CDR3 is 18 amino acids. V lost 7 bases to trimming and J lost 4 bases; unmatched junction nucleotides: 18. The DNA for the CDR3 is TGCAGCGCGGAAGGGCTCGGGACTAGCGGGAGCCTAATTTACGAGCAGTACTTC. Translated, it gives CSAEGLGTSGSLIYEQYF.

This clonotype came up many times. The rearrangement joins TRBV28 to TRBJ2-7; 7 nucleotides match TRBD1. This CDR3 has 15 amino acids. Germline CDR1 and CDR2: MDHEN and SYDVKM. Trimming removed 7 bases from V and 3 bases from J; junction bases left unmatched: 12. CDR3 residues: CASTLEGALGYEQYF. The CDR3 DNA is TGTGCCAGCACTCTTGAGGGGGCCCTTGGCTACGAGCAGTACTTC. The complete variable domain, with remaining parts taken from reference TRBV28 and TRBJ2-7, reads DVKVTQSSRYLVKRTGEKVFLECVQDMDHENMFWYRQDPGLGLRLIYFSYDVKMKEKGDIPEGYSVSREKKERFSLILESASTNQTSMYLCASTLEGALGYEQYFGPGTRLTVT.